The 8 T cell receptor beta chains given below trace back to one sample, sequenced in a study of T cells in Graves' hyperthyroidism and ophthalmopathy. Researchers amplified the TCR beta CDR3 regions from RNA transcripts. First-round RT-PCR of the TCR CDR3 relied on the HTBI primer set. TCRdb re-derived calls from the multiplex PCR reads in MiXCR, one entry per CDR3 protein. In the table there are some 500,000 distinct CDR3 sequences, under 15% of which are singletons. Sequences were obtained from blood. These receptor sequences come from a woman under 30 with Graves' hyperthyroidism.

In its sample, this clonotype was seen a few times. J is TRBJ1-5 and V is TRBV7-9; D gene unclear. The CDR3 is 11 amino acids. The ends were cut back, 1 base at V and 11 bases at J, with 6 bases in the middle. Germline assignment: CDR1 SEHNR and CDR2 FQNEAQ (reference sequence). CDR3 DNA: TGTGCCAGCAGCTTAGATTCTACCCAGCATTTT. This codes for CASSLDSTQHF. The variable domain in full, completed from reference TRBV7-9 and TRBJ1-5, reads DTGVSQNPRHKITKRGQNVTFRCDPISEHNRLYWYRQTLGQGPEFLTYFQNEAQLEKSRLLSDRFSAERPKGSFSTLEIQRTEQGDSAMYLCASSLDSTQHFGDGTRLSIL.

This clonotype was detected many times. This rearrangement joins TRBV5-5 to TRBJ2-7, with TRBD2 matching over 8 bases. With V trimmed by 4 bases and J by 0 bases, 12 bases remained unmatched. The CDR3 totals 17 residues. CDR1 and CDR2 from the germline V gene are SGHKS and YYEKEE (reference sequence). CDR3: CASSRDRAGASSYEQYV. DNA for the CDR3: TGTGCCAGCAGCCGCGACCGAGCGGGGGCAAGCTCCTACGAGCAGTACGTC.

Remarks on this clonotype: A junction boundary mismatches the germline segment, possibly from a read error. The chain is built from TRBV7-9 and TRBJ2-2; D unresolved. The CDR3 totals 13 residues. CDR1 is SEHNR and CDR2 is FQNEAQ in the germline V gene (reference sequence). The CDR3 loop is CASSLGNTWELFF. The CDR3 DNA follows: TGTGCCAGCAGCTTGGGCAACACCTGGGAGCTGTTTTTT.

This clonotype was seen repeatedly, ten times or more. The chain recombines TRBV6-5 with TRBJ1-1; TRBD1 agrees at 7 bases. J was trimmed by 6 bases and V by 2 bases; bases with no gene match: 3. This CDR3 contains 13 residues. Germline V CDR1 and CDR2: MNHEY, SVGAGI. The CDR3 sequence is CASSYKGGSEAFF. CDR3 DNA sequence: TGTGCCAGCAGTTACAAAGGGGGCTCTGAAGCTTTCTTT.

There are many counts of this clonotype. The V call is TRBV29-1, the J call TRBJ2-6, with D hard to call. The V and J ends lost 6 bases and 1 base respectively, with 7 bases between them. Germline V CDR1 and CDR2: SQVTM, ANQGSEA. The CDR3 contains 13 residues. The CDR3 reads CSVAPSGANVLTF. The CDR3 nucleotides read TGCAGCGTCGCACCGTCTGGGGCCAACGTCCTGACTTTC.

The table lists this clonotype with many counts. V and J are TRBV27 and TRBJ2-3, with D possibly TRBD2 on 5 matching bases. Trimming stripped 0 bases from V and 2 bases from J, with 12 bases between. Germline CDR1 reads MNHEY; CDR2 reads SMNVEV (reference sequence). The CDR3 spans 16 residues. CDR3 sequence reads: CASSLSLARYTDTQYF. The CDR3, as DNA: TGTGCCAGCAGTTTATCCCTAGCCCGGTACACAGATACGCAGTATTTT.

This clonotype was detected ten times or more. The J gene is TRBJ2-2, the V gene TRBV30; D gene uncertain. The germline gives CDR1 GTSNPN, CDR2 SVGIG (reference sequence). The CDR3 is made up of 14 amino acids. Trimming shortened V by 1 base and J by 9 bases, and 15 bases separated the two germline ends. The CDR3 is CAWSAWASRRELFF. CDR3 sequence (DNA): TGTGCCTGGAGTGCTTGGGCTTCCCGCCGGGAGCTGTTTTTT.

In nucleotides, the CDR3 is TGTGCCAGCAGCTTGGCTGATACTAGCGGGAGTAGAGCGCAGTACGTC. Protein sequence: CASSLADTSGSRAQYV. The chain employs TRBV5-5 and TRBJ2-7; 11 nucleotides align to TRBD2. Germline assignment: CDR1 SGHKS and CDR2 YYEKEE (reference sequence). The CDR3 loop spans 16 amino acids. V was clipped by 0 bases and J by 9 bases; unmatched bases: 11.